This passage covers 30 T cell receptor beta chains from one sample sequenced in a study of tumor-infiltrating lymphocytes in primary liver carcinoma. Production of TCR beta cDNA used 400 to 600 ng total RNA together with a constant-region primer. Slightly modified ARM-PCR served as the procedure for the TCR beta libraries. These libraries came from three rounds of nested multiplex PCR. It was with TRBV1-TRBV30 forward primers and a C-beta reverse primer that the first two PCR rounds were run, at about 9 cycles each. Each CDR3 protein is one row after TCRdb ran MiXCR on the multiplex PCR reads. Of about 100,000 distinct CDR3 sequences listed, approximately 70% are singletons. DNA and RNA were both co-extracted from around 20-30 mg of bulk tissue that had not been sorted. Sequencing was done on a sample of liver tumor tissue from sampling region 2. Subset: tumor region T2, inferior pole. These receptor sequences come from a woman aged 60 to 75 with primary liver carcinoma and hepatitis B virus infection.

With regard to this clonotype: At one boundary the junction diverges from the germline segment, which might be a read error. The chain is built from TRBV24-1 and TRBJ2-1, with a possible D match to TRBD1 (7 bases). This CDR3 is 15 amino acids long. CDR1 and CDR2 from the germline V gene are KGHDR and SFDVKD. DNA of the CDR3: TGTGCCACCAGCCCGACAGGGAGGTTAAGGAATGAGCAGTTATTC. It yields the protein CATSPTGRLRNEQLF.

This clonotype was observed a handful of times. The V call is TRBV7-9, the J call TRBJ2-5; 7 bases map to TRBD2. This CDR3 has 14 amino acids. Germline loops: CDR1 SEHNR, CDR2 FQNEAQ (reference sequence). V dropped 6 bases and J dropped 5; count of bases not matched to a gene: 9. Here the CDR3 DNA reads TGTGCCAGCAGGCCGGGGGGTTTGGCGGAGACCCAGTACTTC. Amino acids: CASRPGGLAETQYF.

There are many counts of this clonotype. This sequence joins TRBV7-9 and TRBJ2-1; 8 positions agree with TRBD2. After removal of 7 bases from V and 5 bases from J, the junction contained 4 bases not matched to a gene. The CDR3 has 13 residues. The germline gives CDR1 SEHNR, CDR2 FQNEAQ (reference sequence). CDR3 nucleotide sequence: TGTGCCAGCACCCGGGGGGGGAACAATGAGCAGTTCTTC. Its protein is CASTRGGNNEQFF.

Remarks on this clonotype: This may arise from a read error, as a much more abundant clone is one base away. The V call is TRBV28, the J call TRBJ2-2, with a possible D match to TRBD2 (6 bases). Germline CDR1 MDHEN, CDR2 SYDVKM. The CDR3 loop spans 13 amino acids. CDR3 bases: TGTGCCAGCAGTTACACCTTCACCGGGGGGCTGTTTTTT. Encoded protein: CASSYTFTGGLFF.

The V call is TRBV29-1, the J call TRBJ2-1, with TRBD2 identical over 11 bases. Looked up from germline, CDR1 is SQVTM and CDR2 is ANQGSEA. With 8 bases clipped from V and 0 bases from J, the junction kept 24 bases outside the gene matches. CDR3 length equals 21 residues. The CDR3 sequence: CSILGFPGTSGRTSSYNEQFF. In nucleotides, the CDR3 is TGCAGCATTCTAGGGTTCCCCGGGACTAGCGGCAGGACAAGCTCCTACAATGAGCAGTTCTTC.

To note about this clonotype: Relative to the germline gene, one junction end is altered; a read error may explain this. The J gene is TRBJ1-1, the V gene TRBV14, with a possible D match to TRBD1 (6 bases). The CDR3 contains 16 residues. The germline V gene has CDR1 SGHDN and CDR2 FVKESK. The CDR3 sequence: CASSRAAGHGNTEAFF. CDR3 coding DNA: TGTGCCAGCTCCCGCGCGGCGGGACATGGGAACACTGAGGCTTTCTTT.

About this clonotype: One end of the junction does not line up with germline, which may come from a read error. This chain joins TRBV11-2 and TRBJ1-2; D is ambiguous. The CDR3 loop spans 17 amino acids. Germline CDR1 reads SGHAT; CDR2 reads FQNNGV. CDR3 region: CASNLDPIRTLCHGYTF. The CDR3 DNA reads as TGTGCCAGCAACTTAGATCCGATCAGGACGCTGTGCCATGGCTACACCTTC.

In regard to this clonotype: This could be a read error, since a much larger clone is one nucleotide away. The DNA for the CDR3 is TGTGCCAGCAGAGCCAGACAGGGTGAAGCTTTCTTT. It encodes CASRARQGEAFF. The V and J genes are TRBV25-1 and TRBJ1-1; 7 bases agree with TRBD1. V shed 6 bases and J 7 bases; nucleotides not matched to a gene: 5. The CDR3 runs 12 residues. Germline V CDR1 and CDR2: MGHDK, SYGVNS.

V and J are TRBV6-6 and TRBJ2-1; no firm D call. Per germline, CDR1 MNHNY and CDR2 SVGAGI (reference sequence). The CDR3 loop spans 12 amino acids. With 10 bases removed from V and 12 bases from J, the gap between germline ends came to 19 bases. Here the CDR3 reads CATSQTDLGQFF. Written as DNA, the CDR3 is TGTGCCACCAGCCAAACAGATCTCGGGCAGTTCTTC.

This clonotype was detected many times. This chain links TRBV28 with TRBJ2-3; 7 nucleotides line up with TRBD2. V lost 8 bases and J lost 1; bases outside the gene matches: 9. Germline CDR1 and CDR2: MDHEN and SYDVKM. The CDR3 contains 15 residues. CDR3 nucleotides: TGTGCCAGCTTTGGGAGGGGCGACGGCACAGATACGCAGTATTTT. It specifies CASFGRGDGTDTQYF.

This clonotype has only a few counts. The V and J genes are TRBV19 and TRBJ2-4; D may match TRBD1 or TRBD2 (5 bases each). This CDR3 comprises 15 residues. CDR1 LNHDA and CDR2 SQIVND come from the germline V gene (reference sequence). V shed 6 bases and J shed 5 bases, with 17 bases lying between them. In nucleotides, the CDR3 is TGTGCCAGTAGCACCCAGAGGGGCGGCCAAAACATTCAGTACTTC. This gives the protein CASSTQRGGQNIQYF.

Note on this clonotype: Sequence at one end of the junction differs from germline and may be a read error. The J gene is TRBJ1-5, the V gene TRBV6-5, with TRBD1 as a possible D gene (5 bases). This CDR3 has 15 residues. Germline CDR1 is MNHEY and CDR2 is SVGAGI. The CDR3 loop reads CTSSLTGTTVQPQHF. CDR3 DNA sequence: TGTACCAGCAGTTTAACCGGGACCACCGTCCAGCCCCAGCATTTC.

In this sample, this clonotype turned up many times. The chain couples TRBV10-3 to TRBJ2-2, with D maybe TRBD1 (7 bases). Germline V lookup: CDR1 ENHRY, CDR2 SYGVKD. The CDR3 covers 15 residues. V was cut by 4 bases and J by 8 bases, with 17 bases left in between. CDR3 protein: CAISGTGDAGGELFF. CDR3 coding DNA: TGTGCCATCAGTGGCACAGGGGACGCGGGGGGGGAGCTGTTTTTT.

Comments on this clonotype: A much bigger clone sits one base away, suggesting this may be a read error. The CDR3 does not close with the conserved phenylalanine or tryptophan, likely indicating a read error. The V and J genes are TRBV28 and TRBJ1-5; D call uncertain. This CDR3 is 12 amino acids long. Trimming removed 10 bases at V and 5 bases at J, with 12 bases between. Germline loops: CDR1 MDHEN, CDR2 SYDVKM. The CDR3 sequence is CATTISDQPQHL. The CDR3 DNA reads as TGTGCCACCACAATTTCGGATCAGCCCCAGCATTTA.

Comments on this clonotype: This may be a read error: a much more frequent sequence differs by one nucleotide. The rearrangement uses TRBV5-6 and TRBJ2-3; 7 bases agree with TRBD2. V was pared by 1 base and J by 5 bases, with 4 bases of the junction left unmatched. The CDR3 sequence is 14 residues long. Per germline, CDR1 SGHDT and CDR2 YYEEEE. Here the CDR3 reads CASSLWGGIDTQYF. The DNA of the CDR3 is TGTGCCAGCAGCTTGTGGGGGGGAATAGATACGCAGTATTTT.

The J gene is TRBJ2-3, the V gene TRBV29-1; 7 bases fit TRBD2. This CDR3 is 14 amino acids long. Germline V gives CDR1 SQVTM, CDR2 ANQGSEA. Trimming removed 8 bases from V and 1 base from J; junction bases left unmatched: 9. For the CDR3, the DNA is TGCAGCATACACTGGGGGGGGGGCACAGATACGCAGTATTTT. Translation: CSIHWGGGTDTQYF.

The chain couples TRBV11-2 to TRBJ1-2; possible D gene TRBD1, 5 bases. The CDR3 is 15 amino acids. V was clipped by 0 bases and J by 9 bases, with 17 bases between them. Germline assignment: CDR1 SGHAT and CDR2 FQNNGV. CDR3 coding DNA: TGTGCCAGCAGCTTAGACCCAGGGACCAAGTGTAGCTACACCTTC. It codes for CASSLDPGTKCSYTF.

J is TRBJ2-5 and V is TRBV11-1; D possibly corresponds to TRBD1 (5 bases). The CDR3 runs to 15 residues. The germline V gene has CDR1 SGHAT and CDR2 FQDESV (reference sequence). Trimming took off 5 bases at V and 4 bases at J, with 17 bases between the two ends. The CDR3 region has the DNA TGTGCCAGCAGCCTATGTGTACAGGTTAGAGAGACCCAGTACTTC. It encodes CASSLCVQVRETQYF.

This clonotype was counted ten times or more. This rearrangement joins TRBV28 to TRBJ2-1, with D possibly TRBD2 on 5 matching bases. This CDR3 comprises 15 residues. Deletions cut 1 base from V and 4 bases from J, with 11 bases between. Germline lookup yields CDR1 MDHEN and CDR2 SYDVKM. CDR3 sequence reads: CASSLLGSVYNEQFF. The DNA for the CDR3 is TGTGCCAGCAGTTTATTAGGGAGCGTATACAATGAGCAGTTCTTC.

This clonotype was seen at least ten times. The J gene is TRBJ2-7, the V gene TRBV30; D is unresolved. Germline assignment: CDR1 GTSNPN and CDR2 SVGIG (reference sequence). The V and J ends lost 3 bases and 0 bases respectively, with 3 bases between them. This CDR3 has 11 residues. Here the CDR3 reads CAWRVSYEQYF. In DNA, the CDR3 is TGTGCCTGGAGGGTCTCCTACGAGCAGTACTTC. The full variable domain, in which reference TRBV30 and TRBJ2-7 provide the parts outside the CDR3, is SQTIHQWPATLVQPVGSPLSLECTVEGTSNPNLYWYRQAAGRGLQLLFYSVGIGQISSEVPQNLSASRPQDRQFILSSKKLLLSDSGFYLCAWRVSYEQYFGPGTRLTVT.

Worth noting for this clonotype: The CDR3 carries no conserved terminal phenylalanine or tryptophan, so it likely arises from a read error. The rearrangement links TRBV11-2 to TRBJ2-7; D is unclear. This CDR3 contains 13 residues. CDR1 is SGHAT, CDR2 FQNNGV, per germline. The CDR3 region has the DNA TGTCCCAGCAGCTTGACCAATACCTACGGGCAGTACATC. This encodes CPSSLTNTYGQYI.

The CDR3 sequence: CASSEGLAGLNEQFF. The CDR3 DNA reads as TGTGCCAGCAGTGAAGGACTAGCGGGACTGAATGAGCAGTTCTTC. This chain links TRBV2 with TRBJ2-1, with 11 nucleotides matching TRBD2. This CDR3 contains 15 residues. V gave up 1 base and J gave up 7 bases; unmatched junction bases: 3. Germline CDR1 SNHLY, CDR2 FYNNEI. The entire variable domain, with the rest obtained from reference TRBV2 and TRBJ2-1, is as follows: EPEVTQTPSHQVTQMGQEVILRCVPISNHLYFYWYRQILGQKVEFLVSFYNNEISEKSEIFDDQFSVERPDGSNFTLKIRSTKLEDSAMYFCASSEGLAGLNEQFFGPGTRLTVL.

The CDR3 nucleotides read TGTGCCAGCAGTTTGCCCTTGGGGAGACTAGCGGTTTACAATGAGCAGTTCTTC. Encoded protein: CASSLPLGRLAVYNEQFF. The V call is TRBV28, the J call TRBJ2-1, with 9 bases aligning to TRBD2. The CDR3 is 18 amino acids. V was pared by 3 bases and J by 4 bases, with 13 bases of the junction left unmatched. CDR1 and CDR2 (germline): MDHEN, SYDVKM. Filled out from reference TRBV28 and TRBJ2-1, the complete variable domain reads DVKVTQSSRYLVKRTGEKVFLECVQDMDHENMFWYRQDPGLGLRLIYFSYDVKMKEKGDIPEGYSVSREKKERFSLILESASTNQTSMYLCASSLPLGRLAVYNEQFFGPGTRLTVL.

As concerns this clonotype: This may stem from a read error, because a much larger clone lies one nucleotide away. V gene TRBV14 combines with J gene TRBJ2-1, with D tentatively TRBD2 (6 bases). The CDR3 is 16 residues long. Germline CDR1 reads SGHDN; CDR2 reads FVKESK. The CDR3 reads CTSSHHGGSSYNEQFF. The CDR3 DNA sequence: TGTACCAGCAGTCACCATGGGGGGAGCTCCTACAATGAGCAGTTCTTC.

With regard to this clonotype: Sequence at one end of the junction differs from germline and may be a read error. The chain joins TRBV11-2 to TRBJ2-2; 11 bases fit TRBD1. CDR3 length: 15 amino acids. CDR1 is SGHAT and CDR2 is FQNNGV in the germline V gene. The DNA of the CDR3 is TGTGCCAGCAGCGTGAGGACAGGGGGCACCGGGGAACTGTTTTTT. It translates to CASSVRTGGTGELFF.

This clonotype occurred a few times. At one of its ends the junction is not consistent with the germline gene, which may arise from a read error. V and J are TRBV11-3 and TRBJ2-1; D gene uncertain. The CDR3 loop spans 14 amino acids. The germline V gene has CDR1 SGHNT and CDR2 YENEEA. DNA of the CDR3: TGTGCCAGCAGCTTACTGGACCCCTGCAATGAGCTGTTCTTC. Translating it yields CASSLLDPCNELFF.

This CDR3 reads CASWDGTSGPYEQYF. Here the CDR3 DNA reads TGTGCCAGCTGGGACGGGACTAGCGGACCCTACGAGCAGTACTTC. The chain has TRBV6-2 or TRBV6-3 and TRBJ2-7; 11 bases fit TRBD2. The V gene end was trimmed by 8 bases and the J gene end by 2 bases; junction bases not matched to a gene: 8. The CDR3 contains 15 residues. Germline CDR1 MNHEY, CDR2 SVGEGT.

There are many counts of this clonotype. A read error may be the cause here, since a much bigger clone is one base away. This chain uses TRBV6-1 with TRBJ2-7, with 9 bases fitting TRBD1. V dropped 8 bases and J dropped 0; count of bases not matched to a gene: 14. This CDR3 region has 17 residues. Germline loops: CDR1 MNHNS, CDR2 SASEGT. The CDR3 here is CASGSKIGTGTSYEQYF. The CDR3 region has the DNA TGTGCCAGCGGTTCTAAAATTGGGACAGGGACCTCCTACGAGCAGTACTTC.

CDR3 nucleotides: TGCAGCGCTGGGGCAAGGCAGGGAGGCACAGATACGCAGTATTTT. Translation gives CSAGARQGGTDTQYF. This sequence joins TRBV29-1 and TRBJ2-3, with D perhaps TRBD1 or TRBD2 (5 bases each). Germline lookup yields CDR1 SQVTM and CDR2 ANQGSEA. The CDR3 is 15 amino acids. The V and J ends lost 7 bases and 1 base respectively, with 18 bases between them.

This clonotype has ten or more counts. The chain is built from TRBV6-5 and TRBJ2-2; 7 bases agree with TRBD1. The germline V gene has CDR1 MNHEY and CDR2 SVGAGI. The ends lost 7 bases at V and 5 bases at J; junction bases unmatched: 7. The length of the CDR3 is 14 residues. CDR3 nucleotides: TGTGCCAGCAAAACTAACAGGGGAACCGGGGAGCTGTTTTTT. It translates to CASKTNRGTGELFF.